This T cell receptor (beta chain) was observed in a study of T cells in Graves' hyperthyroidism and ophthalmopathy. Study as a whole: Staff took peripheral blood when the initial diagnosis was made, before any treatment began. Overall study findings and caveats: Blood also showed most of the thyroid clonotypes that were expanded above 0.001. The model anticipated ophthalmopathy a median around six months pre-onset.

Criteria for exclusion of patients were uncontrolled infection, other autoimmune disease, pregnancy or lactation. This CDR3 comprises 16 residues. Looked up from germline, CDR1 is MNHNS and CDR2 is SASEGT. Trimming shortened V by 3 bases and J by 8 bases, and 22 bases separated the two germline ends. It was RNA transcripts that yielded the amplified TCR beta CDR3 regions. The TCR CDR3 first-round RT-PCR relied on the HTBI primer set. One entry per CDR3 protein, called by TCRdb with MiXCR from the multiplex PCR reads. The sample lists 350,000 or so distinct CDR3 sequences; roughly 20% were seen once. This clonotype was counted between two and nine times. The antigen is unknown.

This receptor was taken from a woman between 40 and 50 years old with Graves' ophthalmopathy. Sequencing was carried out using blood. The rearrangement links TRBV6-1 to TRBJ1-2; no clear D gene. CDR3 in amino acids: CASSDVVDGFRRGYTF. In DNA form, the CDR3 reads TGTGCCAGCAGTGATGTCGTTGATGGGTTCAGGCGAGGCTACACCTTC.